This T cell receptor beta chain was obtained from a study of blood T cells in healthy people across ages. The wider study: Capturing about one barcoded beta molecule per two T cells was achieved by template switching.

Caucasian individuals from Russia who were healthy and aged 6 to 90 acted as donors. In this sample, this clonotype turned up once. A sample-barcoded 5' primer and a J-beta primer mix were used in a second PCR of about 6 to 12 cycles. A single record per CDR3 protein comes from TCRdb applying MiXCR to the 5' RACE reads. The sample shows roughly 500,000 distinct CDR3 sequences, 27% of them seen only once. This receptor was taken from a woman in her sixties or seventies in good health. Sequenced sample: blood.

The CDR3 sequence: CASTSTGGDYGYTF. DNA for the CDR3: TGTGCCAGCACCTCTACAGGGGGCGACTATGGCTACACCTTC. V usage is TRBV6-5 and J usage is TRBJ1-2; TRBD1 matches at 9 bases. The CDR3 consists of 14 residues. The junction had 6 bases not matched to a gene; V was cut back by 7 bases and J by 3 bases. CDR1 and CDR2 from the germline V gene are MNHEY and SVGAGI.